The rows below give T cell receptor beta chains drawn from one sample of a study of vaccination and CD4 T cells after COVID-19. These TCRs' antigens remain unknown. MiXCR, applied by TCRdb to the PCR reads, yields one record per CDR3 protein. The sample has several thousand distinct CDR3 sequences, more than 45% seen once; the top ten hold 25% to 30%. Source material: CD4+ T cells from blood, cultured in vitro. Source of these receptors: a human donor in good health. Both conserved end residues are part of each CDR3. The order of the fields is V gene, J gene, clone size, D gene, CDR3 DNA, CDR3 protein. The D gene is left open where the match is weak. Only some rows state a clone size, as once, few, many or a class for expanded clones.

V: TRBV5-1
J: TRBJ1-6
size: once
D: .
DNA: TGCGCCAGCAGCTCGTGGACGGATTATAATTCACCCCTCCACTTT
CDR3: CASSSWTDYNSPLHF

V: TRBV7-2
J: TRBJ2-1
size: .
D: TRBD2
DNA: TGTGCCAGCAGCAGAAAGTCGGGCCCTAGCGGGGGGGGCTACAATGAGCAGTTCTTC
CDR3: CASSRKSGPSGGGYNEQFF

V: TRBV6-1
J: TRBJ2-5
size: .
D: TRBD2
DNA: TGTGCCAGCAGACCCCGACTAGCGGGGCCTCAAGAGACCCAGTACTTC
CDR3: CASRPRLAGPQETQYF

V: TRBV21-1
J: TRBJ2-5
size: few
D: .
DNA: TGTGCCAGCAGCAAGGATTTAGGAGGGCCCTTTCTCGAGACCCAGTACTTC
CDR3: CASSKDLGGPFLETQYF

V: TRBV6-1
J: TRBJ1-5
size: .
D: .
DNA: TGTGCCAGCAGTGGGGTAATTGGCAATCAGCCCCAGCATTTT
CDR3: CASSGVIGNQPQHF

V: TRBV15
J: TRBJ1-3
size: .
D: .
DNA: TGTGCCACCAGCTGGCAAACGGGAGGAAACACCATATATTTT
CDR3: CATSWQTGGNTIYF

V: TRBV20-1
J: TRBJ2-1
size: few
D: .
DNA: TGCAGTGCTAGAGGACTAGGGGTGAATGAGCAGTTCTTC
CDR3: CSARGLGVNEQFF

V: TRBV6-1
J: TRBJ1-2
size: .
D: .
DNA: TGTGCCTCCAAAGGGGGGGGATCGGGTGGCTACACCTTC
CDR3: CASKGGGSGGYTF

V: TRBV20-1
J: TRBJ2-3
size: .
D: TRBD2
DNA: TGCAGTGCTCCGAGGCTAGCGGGCACAGATACGCAGTATTTT
CDR3: CSAPRLAGTDTQYF

V: TRBV6-5
J: TRBJ2-2
size: .
D: .
DNA: TGTGCCAGCAGTTACGACAGTCATGGGATCACCGGGGAGCTGTTTTTT
CDR3: CASSYDSHGITGELFF

V: TRBV20-1
J: TRBJ1-1
size: .
D: .
DNA: TGCAGAGGGCCGGGGAACACTGAAGCTTTCTTT
CDR3: CRGPGNTEAFF

V: TRBV27
J: TRBJ2-7
size: .
D: .
DNA: TGTGCCAGCAGTTTACTAGCGACGGGATCCTACGAGCAGTACTTC
CDR3: CASSLLATGSYEQYF

V: TRBV30
J: TRBJ1-5
size: .
D: TRBD1
DNA: TGTGCCTGGAGTGTAGGGACAGCGTATCAGCCCCAGCATTTT
CDR3: CAWSVGTAYQPQHF

V: TRBV2
J: TRBJ2-2
size: .
D: .
DNA: TGTGCCAGCAGTGAAAAGGGGGGTGCGTACACCGGGGAGCTGTTTTTT
CDR3: CASSEKGGAYTGELFF

V: TRBV19
J: TRBJ2-3
size: .
D: .
DNA: TGTGCCAGTAGTACTGGGCGGGGCAGGTCGCACACAGATACGCAGTATTTT
CDR3: CASSTGRGRSHTDTQYF

V: TRBV5-5
J: TRBJ2-7
size: .
D: .
DNA: TGTGCCAGCACCTCCGCCGGCGACGAGCAGTACTTC
CDR3: CASTSAGDEQYF

V: TRBV20-1
J: TRBJ2-5
size: .
D: .
DNA: TGCAGTGCAAACCCGGAGGGGGGAGAGACCCAGTACTTC
CDR3: CSANPEGGETQYF

V: TRBV19
J: TRBJ1-5
size: few
D: .
DNA: TGTGCCAGTAGTCCTCAGGACCGTAGCAATCAGCCCCAGCATTTT
CDR3: CASSPQDRSNQPQHF

V: TRBV25-1
J: TRBJ1-3
size: .
D: .
DNA: TGTGCCAGCAGTGATGGGCAGAACTCTGGAAACACCATATATTTT
CDR3: CASSDGQNSGNTIYF

V: TRBV7-2
J: TRBJ2-3
size: .
D: .
DNA: TGTGCCAGCAGCCTCCAGGGGTCAGATACGCAGTATTTT
CDR3: CASSLQGSDTQYF

V: TRBV10-3
J: TRBJ2-5
size: few
D: TRBD2
DNA: TGTGCCATCAGTGATTGGGGGGGAAAGGATGAGACCCAGTACTTC
CDR3: CAISDWGGKDETQYF

V: TRBV18
J: TRBJ2-5
size: .
D: .
DNA: TGTGCCAGCTCCCCGACTGCAGGAGAGACCCAGTACTTC
CDR3: CASSPTAGETQYF

V: TRBV11-2
J: TRBJ2-7
size: .
D: .
DNA: TGTGCCAGCAGCCTGGGACTTCCCGGCGACGAGCAGTACTTC
CDR3: CASSLGLPGDEQYF

V: TRBV6-1
J: TRBJ1-1
size: few
D: .
DNA: TGTGCCAGCAGCGCGGTTCCTACTTCTGAAGCTTTCTTT
CDR3: CASSAVPTSEAFF

V: TRBV18
J: TRBJ2-5
size: .
D: .
DNA: TGTGCCAGCTCACCCCGGCCAGGGCGGGAAGAGACCCAGTACTTC
CDR3: CASSPRPGREETQYF

V: TRBV20-1
J: TRBJ2-7
size: once
D: .
DNA: TGCAGTGCTAGAGCGTTAGCGCTGGACGAGCAGTACTTC
CDR3: CSARALALDEQYF

V: TRBV10-2
J: TRBJ1-1
size: .
D: .
DNA: TGCGCCAGCAGTGAGGGGCCTCGGGTTAGCACTGAAGCTTTCTTT
CDR3: CASSEGPRVSTEAFF

V: TRBV20-1
J: TRBJ1-6
size: .
D: .
DNA: TGCAGTGCTAGTGATGGTTATAATTCACCCCTCCACTTT
CDR3: CSASDGYNSPLHF

V: TRBV7-9
J: TRBJ1-6
size: few
D: TRBD1
DNA: TGTGCCAGCAGCTTTGCTACAGGGGGCGGGTATTCACCCCTCCACTTT
CDR3: CASSFATGGGYSPLHF

V: TRBV6-5
J: TRBJ1-2
size: .
D: .
DNA: TGTGCCAGCAGTTACTCGAACCGGGTCACAAACTCTTATGGCTACACCTTC
CDR3: CASSYSNRVTNSYGYTF

V: TRBV19
J: TRBJ1-5
size: .
D: .
DNA: TGTGCCAGTGGGTTTAGCAATCAGCCCCAGCATTTT
CDR3: CASGFSNQPQHF

V: TRBV7-6
J: TRBJ1-2
size: few
D: TRBD1
DNA: TGTGCCAGCAGCCCGGGACAGGTGTTACATGGCTACACCTTC
CDR3: CASSPGQVLHGYTF

V: TRBV30
J: TRBJ2-3
size: once
D: TRBD1
DNA: TGTGCCTGGAGTCTGGGACAGGGGGCAGATACGCAGTATTTT
CDR3: CAWSLGQGADTQYF

V: TRBV30
J: TRBJ2-2
size: once
D: .
DNA: TGTGCCTGGAGAAGAGAGGGGGAGCTGTTTTTT
CDR3: CAWRREGELFF

V: TRBV20-1
J: TRBJ1-6
size: .
D: .
DNA: TGCAGTGCCGACGGGCCTGCGTGGCAGGGAGGTTCACCCCTCCACTTT
CDR3: CSADGPAWQGGSPLHF

V: TRBV7-9
J: TRBJ2-1
size: .
D: TRBD2
DNA: TGTGCCAGCAGCCCCTCGGGACTAGGAACCTACAATGAGCAGTTCTTC
CDR3: CASSPSGLGTYNEQFF

V: TRBV5-1
J: TRBJ1-5
size: .
D: .
DNA: TGCGCCAGCAGCGCTGGGGGGGGATCGGCAAATCAGCCCCAGCATTTT
CDR3: CASSAGGGSANQPQHF

V: TRBV27
J: TRBJ1-2
size: medium-sized
D: .
DNA: TGTGCCAGCAGTTTCACAGGGACTGGCGGCTACACCTTC
CDR3: CASSFTGTGGYTF

V: TRBV6-2/TRBV6-3
J: TRBJ2-3
size: .
D: .
DNA: TGTGCCAGCTCCGCTCACCCCTCTGGGTGGATTGGCACAGATACGCAGTATTTT
CDR3: CASSAHPSGWIGTDTQYF

V: TRBV6-4
J: TRBJ2-3
size: .
D: TRBD2
DNA: TGTGCCAGCAGTACACTAGCGGGGGGGACCACAGATACGCAGTATTTT
CDR3: CASSTLAGGTTDTQYF

V: TRBV7-6
J: TRBJ1-1
size: few
D: .
DNA: TGTGCCAGCAGCCAAGACACGAACACTGAAGCTTTCTTT
CDR3: CASSQDTNTEAFF

V: TRBV6-1
J: TRBJ2-5
size: .
D: TRBD1
DNA: TGTGCCACCAGCAGGACAGGACAAGAGACCCAGTACTTC
CDR3: CATSRTGQETQYF

V: TRBV20-1
J: TRBJ2-3
size: .
D: .
DNA: TGCAGTGCTAGAGATCCGCCCAAGCCGGATACGCAGTATTTT
CDR3: CSARDPPKPDTQYF

V: TRBV27
J: TRBJ1-5
size: .
D: .
DNA: TGTGCCAGCACTCCAAGGGGGGGGGGCGTACAGCCCCAGCATTTT
CDR3: CASTPRGGGVQPQHF

V: TRBV7-7
J: TRBJ1-4
size: .
D: .
DNA: TGTGCCAGCAGCCCGGACACTTTGGGGGGTGAAAAACTGTTTTTT
CDR3: CASSPDTLGGEKLFF

V: TRBV7-6
J: TRBJ2-5
size: few
D: TRBD2
DNA: TGTGCCAGCAGCTTGGGACTAGCGGGGCAAGAGACCCAGTACTTC
CDR3: CASSLGLAGQETQYF

V: TRBV19
J: TRBJ1-2
size: .
D: .
DNA: TGTGCCAGTGGCAGGGGAGACTATGGCTACACCTTC
CDR3: CASGRGDYGYTF

V: TRBV9
J: TRBJ2-7
size: .
D: .
DNA: TGTGCCAGCAGCGTATCTTTACGGGGGAACGAGCAGTACTTC
CDR3: CASSVSLRGNEQYF

V: TRBV6-1
J: TRBJ2-1
size: .
D: TRBD2
DNA: TGTGCCAGCTTAGCGGGGGCCACCTACAATGAGCAGTTCTTC
CDR3: CASLAGATYNEQFF

V: TRBV27
J: TRBJ1-5
size: .
D: TRBD1
DNA: TGTGCCAGCAGTCGAGGGACAGGGGTTAGCAATCAGCCCCAGCATTTT
CDR3: CASSRGTGVSNQPQHF

V: TRBV20-1
J: TRBJ2-3
size: .
D: .
DNA: TGCAGTGCTATGCGCGAGATTTCAGGAGGGCCTCTTGCAGATACGCAGTATTTT
CDR3: CSAMREISGGPLADTQYF

V: TRBV7-2
J: TRBJ2-4
size: few
D: .
DNA: TGTGCCAGCAGCTTAGAAGGGATGAGGGCCAAAAACATTCAGTACTTC
CDR3: CASSLEGMRAKNIQYF

V: TRBV24-1
J: TRBJ2-2
size: .
D: TRBD1
DNA: TGTGCCACCAGTGATCCGGGACAGGGTAACACCGGGGAGCTGTTTTTT
CDR3: CATSDPGQGNTGELFF

V: TRBV24-1
J: TRBJ2-1
size: .
D: TRBD2
DNA: TGTGCCACCAGTGTAGCCGGGAGGGACGACGAGCAGTTCTTC
CDR3: CATSVAGRDDEQFF

V: TRBV6-4
J: TRBJ1-6
size: .
D: .
DNA: TGTGCCAGCAGTGTTGACGCCAGCTCCTATAATTCACCCCTCCACTTT
CDR3: CASSVDASSYNSPLHF

V: TRBV7-6
J: TRBJ2-7
size: .
D: .
DNA: TGTGCCAGCAGCGCCAGCAGGGCACGAAAGTCCTACGAGCAGTACTTC
CDR3: CASSASRARKSYEQYF

V: TRBV15
J: TRBJ1-3
size: .
D: .
DNA: TGTGCCACCAGCAATTCTGGAAACACCATATATTTT
CDR3: CATSNSGNTIYF

V: TRBV20-1
J: TRBJ2-1
size: few
D: TRBD2
DNA: TGCAGTGGGACTAGCGGGAGGAGTAGCTCCTACAATGAGCAGTTCTTC
CDR3: CSGTSGRSSSYNEQFF

V: TRBV20-1
J: TRBJ2-2
size: .
D: .
DNA: TGCAGTGCCTCGGGAGAGGGGGGGGCCTGGGGCACCGGGGAGCTGTTTTTT
CDR3: CSASGEGGAWGTGELFF